The entry below describes one T cell receptor beta chain. Its specificity is not known. Clones were sequenced by immunoSEQ multiplex PCR, and TCRdb holds only the in-frame ones, with some missing. This table holds about 46,000 clones, less than 95% found once. Unstimulated regulatory T cells (CD4+CD25+CD127-), CD4+CD25- non-regulatory cells, CD4 and CD8 cells were FACS-sorted from thawed PBMCs. The sample comes from a study of Tregs in tolerant kidney transplant recipients. Overall study results and limits: Activated donor B cell expansion appeared to reveal the most relevant donor-specific TCRbeta repertoire. The small number of patients limits these findings pending further validation.

The CDR3 has 16 amino acids. The V end lost 0 bases, the J end lost 2 bases, and 13 bases lay between the germline ends. Germline assignment: CDR1 SGHKS and CDR2 YYEKEE (reference sequence). The specimen was Tregs from blood. The V and J genes are TRBV5-5 and TRBJ2-3; no clear D. The clonotype comes from a human donor in good health. CDR3 residues: CASSLVRASSTDTQYF. In DNA, the CDR3 is TGTGCCAGCAGCTTGGTAAGGGCTTCCTCCACAGATACGCAGTATTTT.